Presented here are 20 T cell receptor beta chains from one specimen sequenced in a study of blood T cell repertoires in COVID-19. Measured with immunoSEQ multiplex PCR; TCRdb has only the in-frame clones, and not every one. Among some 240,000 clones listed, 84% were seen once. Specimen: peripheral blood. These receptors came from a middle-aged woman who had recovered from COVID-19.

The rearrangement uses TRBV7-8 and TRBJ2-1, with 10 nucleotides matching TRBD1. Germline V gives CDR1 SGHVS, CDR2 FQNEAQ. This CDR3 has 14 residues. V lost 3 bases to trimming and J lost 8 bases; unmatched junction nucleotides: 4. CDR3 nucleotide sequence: TGTGCCAGCAGCTTGGGACAGGGGATGTATGAGCAGTTCTTC. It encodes CASSLGQGMYEQFF.

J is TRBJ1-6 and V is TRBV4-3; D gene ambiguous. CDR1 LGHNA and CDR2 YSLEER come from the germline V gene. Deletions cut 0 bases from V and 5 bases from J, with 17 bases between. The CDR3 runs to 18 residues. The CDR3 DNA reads TGCGCCAGCAGCCAAGAGTTATCCTCGGGTTTCAATAATTCACCCCTCCACTTT. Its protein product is CASSQELSSGFNNSPLHF.

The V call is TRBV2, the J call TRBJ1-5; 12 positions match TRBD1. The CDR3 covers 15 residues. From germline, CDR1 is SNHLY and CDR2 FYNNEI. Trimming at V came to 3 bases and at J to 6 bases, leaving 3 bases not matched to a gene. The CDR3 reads CASSDGTGGLQPQHF. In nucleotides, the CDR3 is TGTGCCAGCAGTGATGGGACAGGGGGCCTTCAGCCCCAGCATTTT.

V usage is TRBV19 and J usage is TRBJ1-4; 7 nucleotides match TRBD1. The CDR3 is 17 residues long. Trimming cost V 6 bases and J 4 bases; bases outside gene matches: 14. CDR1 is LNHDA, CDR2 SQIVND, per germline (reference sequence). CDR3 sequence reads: CASRKDWSGQSNEKLFF. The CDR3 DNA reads TGTGCCAGTAGAAAAGATTGGTCGGGACAGAGTAATGAAAAACTGTTTTTT.

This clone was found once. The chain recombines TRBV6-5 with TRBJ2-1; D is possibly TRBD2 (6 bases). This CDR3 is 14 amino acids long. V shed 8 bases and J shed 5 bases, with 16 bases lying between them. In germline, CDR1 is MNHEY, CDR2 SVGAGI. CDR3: CASGRLNGNNEQFF. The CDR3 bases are TGTGCCAGCGGGAGGTTGAATGGGAACAATGAGCAGTTCTTC.

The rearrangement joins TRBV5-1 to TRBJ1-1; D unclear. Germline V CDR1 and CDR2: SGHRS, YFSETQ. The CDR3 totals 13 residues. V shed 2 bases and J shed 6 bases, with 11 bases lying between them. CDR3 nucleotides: TGCGCCAGCAGCTTTGAGGGTTCCGCTGAAGCTTTCTTT. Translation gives CASSFEGSAEAFF.

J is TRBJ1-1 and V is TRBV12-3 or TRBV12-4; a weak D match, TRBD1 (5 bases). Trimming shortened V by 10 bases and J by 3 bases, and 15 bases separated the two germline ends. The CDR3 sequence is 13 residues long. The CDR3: CATHRGEDTEAFF. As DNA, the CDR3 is TGTGCCACCCACCGGGGGGAAGACACTGAAGCTTTCTTT.

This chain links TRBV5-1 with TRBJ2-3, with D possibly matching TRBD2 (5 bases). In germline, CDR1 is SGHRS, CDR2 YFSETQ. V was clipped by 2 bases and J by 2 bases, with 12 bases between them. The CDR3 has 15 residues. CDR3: CASSFPGSYTDTQYF. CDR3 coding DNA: TGCGCCAGCAGCTTCCCGGGGAGCTACACAGATACGCAGTATTTT.

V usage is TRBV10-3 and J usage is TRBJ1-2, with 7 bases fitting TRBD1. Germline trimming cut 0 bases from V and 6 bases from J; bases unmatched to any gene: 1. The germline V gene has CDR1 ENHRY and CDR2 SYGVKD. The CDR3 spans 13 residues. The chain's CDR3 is CAISESTGNGYTF. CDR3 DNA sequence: TGTGCCATCAGTGAGTCGACAGGGAATGGCTACACCTTC.

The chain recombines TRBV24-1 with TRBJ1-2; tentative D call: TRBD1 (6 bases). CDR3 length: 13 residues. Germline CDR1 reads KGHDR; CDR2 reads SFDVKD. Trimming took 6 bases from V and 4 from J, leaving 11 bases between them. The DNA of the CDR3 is TGTGCCACCAGTTCAGGGGTCGGCTATGGCTACACCTTC. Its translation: CATSSGVGYGYTF.

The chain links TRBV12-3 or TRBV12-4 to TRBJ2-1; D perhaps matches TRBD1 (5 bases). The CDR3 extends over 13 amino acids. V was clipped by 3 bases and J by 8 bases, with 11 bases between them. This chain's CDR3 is CASSFQGSDEQFF. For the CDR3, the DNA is TGTGCCAGCAGTTTTCAGGGAAGCGATGAGCAGTTCTTC.

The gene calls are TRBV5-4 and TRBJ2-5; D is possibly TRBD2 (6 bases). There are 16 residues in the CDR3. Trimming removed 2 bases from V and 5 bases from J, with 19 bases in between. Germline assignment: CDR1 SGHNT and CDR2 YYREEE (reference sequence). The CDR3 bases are TGTGCCAGCAGCTTCTCGGAGGGCCAGGGCGCCGAGACCCAGTACTTC. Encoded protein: CASSFSEGQGAETQYF. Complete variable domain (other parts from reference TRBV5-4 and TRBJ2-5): ETGVTQSPTHLIKTRGQQVTLRCSSQSGHNTVSWYQQALGQGPQFIFQYYREEENGRGNFPPRFSGLQFPNYSSELNVNALELDDSALYLCASSFSEGQGAETQYFGPGTRLLVL.

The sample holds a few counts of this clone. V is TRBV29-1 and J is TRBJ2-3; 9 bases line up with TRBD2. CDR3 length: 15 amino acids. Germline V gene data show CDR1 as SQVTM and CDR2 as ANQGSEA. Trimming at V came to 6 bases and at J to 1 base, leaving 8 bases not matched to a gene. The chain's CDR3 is CSVPGRTSGTDTQYF. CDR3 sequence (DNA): TGCAGCGTCCCAGGAAGGACTAGCGGCACAGATACGCAGTATTTT.

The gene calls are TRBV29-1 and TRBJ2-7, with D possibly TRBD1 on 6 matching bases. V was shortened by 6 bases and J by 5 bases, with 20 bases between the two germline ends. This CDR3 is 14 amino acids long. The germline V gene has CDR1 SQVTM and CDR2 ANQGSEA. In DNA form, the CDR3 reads TGCAGCGTGTACGCAGGGGTGAGTCCGGACGAGCAGTACTTC. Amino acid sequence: CSVYAGVSPDEQYF.

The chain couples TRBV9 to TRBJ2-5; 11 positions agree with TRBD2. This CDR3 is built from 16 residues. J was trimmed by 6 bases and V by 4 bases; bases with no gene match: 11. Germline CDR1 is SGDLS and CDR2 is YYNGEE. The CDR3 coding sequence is TGTGCCAGCAGCCCCCTGGGGTTAGCGGGGGGGCAGACCCAGTACTTC. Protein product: CASSPLGLAGGQTQYF.

In DNA, the CDR3 is TGTGCCAGCAGTGACTTAAGGACACCCTACGAGCAGTACTTC. This gives the protein CASSDLRTPYEQYF. The chain carries TRBV6-4 and TRBJ2-7, with D possibly TRBD1 on 5 matching bases. The CDR3 totals 14 residues. In germline, CDR1 is MRHNA, CDR2 SNTAGT. V gave up 1 base and J gave up 2 bases, with 9 bases separating them.

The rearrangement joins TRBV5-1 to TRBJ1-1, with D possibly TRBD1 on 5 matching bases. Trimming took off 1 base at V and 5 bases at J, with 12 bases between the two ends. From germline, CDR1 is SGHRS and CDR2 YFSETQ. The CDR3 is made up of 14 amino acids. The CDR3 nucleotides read TGCGCCAGCAGCTTGCCGGGGGAGGGGACTGAAGCTTTCTTT. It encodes CASSLPGEGTEAFF.

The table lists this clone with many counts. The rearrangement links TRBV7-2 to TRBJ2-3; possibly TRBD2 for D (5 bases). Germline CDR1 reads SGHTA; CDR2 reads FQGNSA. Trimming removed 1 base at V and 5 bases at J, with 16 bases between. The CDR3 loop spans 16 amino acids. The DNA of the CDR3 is TGTGCCAGCAGCTTAGGTGCTAGCCCGGAGGTAGATACGCAGTATTTT. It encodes CASSLGASPEVDTQYF. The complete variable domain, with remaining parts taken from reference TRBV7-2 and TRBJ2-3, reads GAGVSQSPSNKVTEKGKDVELRCDPISGHTALYWYRQSLGQGLEFLIYFQGNSAPDKSGLPSDRFSAERTGGSVSTLTIQRTQQEDSAVYLCASSLGASPEVDTQYFGPGTRLTVL.

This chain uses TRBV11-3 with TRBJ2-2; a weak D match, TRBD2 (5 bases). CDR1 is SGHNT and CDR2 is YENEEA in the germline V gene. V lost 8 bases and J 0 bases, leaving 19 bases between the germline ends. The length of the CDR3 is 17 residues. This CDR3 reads CASSPSWERTNTGELFF. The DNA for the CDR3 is TGTGCCAGCTCCCCAAGTTGGGAGCGCACGAACACCGGGGAGCTGTTTTTT.

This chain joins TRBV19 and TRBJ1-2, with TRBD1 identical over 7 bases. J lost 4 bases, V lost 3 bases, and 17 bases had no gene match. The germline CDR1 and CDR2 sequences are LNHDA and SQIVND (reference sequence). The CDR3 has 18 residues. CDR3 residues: CASSMPGTAPQSGYGYTF. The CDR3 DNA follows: TGTGCCAGTAGTATGCCCGGGACAGCTCCTCAAAGCGGCTATGGCTACACCTTC.